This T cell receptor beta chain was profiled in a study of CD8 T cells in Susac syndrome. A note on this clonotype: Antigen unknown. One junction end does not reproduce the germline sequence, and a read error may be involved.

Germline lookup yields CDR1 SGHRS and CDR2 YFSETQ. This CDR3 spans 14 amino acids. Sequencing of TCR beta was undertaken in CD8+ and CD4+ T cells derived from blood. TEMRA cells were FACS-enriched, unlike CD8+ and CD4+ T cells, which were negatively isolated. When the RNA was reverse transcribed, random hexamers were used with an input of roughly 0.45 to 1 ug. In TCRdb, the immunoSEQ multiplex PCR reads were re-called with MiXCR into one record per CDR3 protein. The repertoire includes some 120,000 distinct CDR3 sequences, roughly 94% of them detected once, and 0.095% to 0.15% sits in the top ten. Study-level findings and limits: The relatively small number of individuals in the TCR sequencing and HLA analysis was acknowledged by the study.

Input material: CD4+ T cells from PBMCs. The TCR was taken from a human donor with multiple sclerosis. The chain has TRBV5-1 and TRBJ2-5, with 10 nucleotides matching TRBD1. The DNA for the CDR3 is TGTGCCAGCAGCTCGGGACAGGGGCAAGAGACCCAGTACTTC. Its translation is CASSSGQGQETQYF.